Presented here are 25 T cell receptor beta chains from one specimen sequenced in a study of blood T cell repertoires in COVID-19. The protocol was immunoSEQ multiplex PCR, while the TCRdb copy is restricted to in-frame clones and leaves out a portion. The repertoire holds 150,000 to 200,000 clones, with approximately 80% as singletons. The material sequenced was PBMCs or T cells enriched from blood (not recorded which). Every receptor here comes from a man in his 60s who had been exposed to COVID-19.

The gene calls are TRBV19 and TRBJ1-5; TRBD1 matches at 7 bases. The germline V gene has CDR1 LNHDA and CDR2 SQIVND (reference sequence). J was trimmed by 5 bases and V by 10 bases; bases with no gene match: 5. This CDR3 is built from 12 residues. CDR3 bases: TGTGCCACGGAACAGGGGCATCAGCCCCAGCATTTT. This sequence encodes CATEQGHQPQHF.

The chain couples TRBV6-1 to TRBJ2-5; 8 nucleotides match TRBD2. Per germline, CDR1 MNHNS and CDR2 SASEGT. After removal of 2 bases from V and 5 bases from J, the junction contained 10 bases not matched to a gene. The CDR3 totals 16 residues. CDR3 in DNA: TGTGCCAGCAGTGAATGGTCGGGAGGGCCGAGGGAGACCCAGTACTTC. It is translated as CASSEWSGGPRETQYF.

This sequence joins TRBV3-1 (or the pseudogene TRBV3-2) and TRBJ2-5; 8 bases line up with TRBD2. The germline CDR1 and CDR2 sequences are LGHDT and YNNKEL (reference sequence). The CDR3 runs to 17 residues. Trimming at V came to 1 base and at J to 5 bases, leaving 12 bases not matched to a gene. DNA of the CDR3: TGTGCCAGCAGCCAAGTGGGAGCGGGAGTATGGCTGGAGACCCAGTACTTC. This gives the protein CASSQVGAGVWLETQYF.

This clone was recorded a few times. The chain employs TRBV28 and TRBJ1-6; 7 nucleotides agree with TRBD1. The CDR3 spans 15 residues. Germline lookup yields CDR1 MDHEN and CDR2 SYDVKM. With V trimmed by 2 bases and J by 7 bases, 5 bases remained unmatched. The CDR3 DNA is TGTGCCAGCAGTTTAGGAACAGGGGTCAATTCACCCCTCCACTTT. Translation: CASSLGTGVNSPLHF.

This rearrangement joins TRBV6-6 to TRBJ1-3, with TRBD1 matching over 9 bases. This CDR3 spans 15 amino acids. The germline V gene has CDR1 MNHNY and CDR2 SVGAGI (reference sequence). The J segment lost 3 bases and the V segment lost 7 bases, leaving 7 bases of the junction unmatched. CDR3 nucleotide sequence: TGTGCCAGCACCTTAACAGGGGGCTTTGGAAACACCATATATTTT. Its translation is CASTLTGGFGNTIYF.

A single count supports this clone. The chain has TRBV27 and TRBJ2-7; 9 nucleotides match TRBD1. Germline assignment: CDR1 MNHEY and CDR2 SMNVEV (reference sequence). The CDR3 contains 15 residues. Trimming took 5 bases from V and 5 from J; bases not matched to a gene: 10. The CDR3 here is CASSPAGQGHHEQYF. CDR3 in DNA: TGTGCCAGCAGTCCAGCGGGACAGGGCCACCACGAGCAGTACTTC.

This clone was found once. The chain links TRBV4-1 to TRBJ1-2; 8 nucleotides agree with TRBD1. J gave up 7 bases and V 0 bases, and 4 bases lay outside the gene matches. Looked up from germline, CDR1 is MGHRA and CDR2 is YSYEKL. CDR3 length: 14 residues. The chain's CDR3 is CASSQDRTGSGYTF. In DNA form, the CDR3 reads TGCGCCAGCAGCCAAGACCGGACAGGGTCTGGCTACACCTTC.

J is TRBJ1-1 and V is TRBV9; TRBD1 matches 8 bases. V dropped 3 bases and J dropped 6; count of bases not matched to a gene: 7. This CDR3 contains 14 residues. CDR1 and CDR2 from the germline V gene are SGDLS and YYNGEE. The CDR3 loop is CASSAQGGASEAFF. Here the CDR3 DNA reads TGTGCCAGCAGCGCACAGGGGGGGGCTTCTGAAGCTTTCTTT.

The chain is built from TRBV19 and TRBJ1-1; D possibly corresponds to TRBD1 (6 bases). CDR1 and CDR2 from the germline V gene are LNHDA and SQIVND (reference sequence). V lost 5 bases, J lost 11 bases, and 12 bases lay in between. This CDR3 contains 11 residues. The CDR3, as DNA: TGTGCCAGTAGTGAGGGGCAGGGGGCTTTCTTT. Translating it yields CASSEGQGAFF. Full variable domain (missing parts from reference TRBV19 and TRBJ1-1): DGGITQSPKYLFRKEGQNVTLSCEQNLNHDAMYWYRQDPGQGLRLIYYSQIVNDFQKGDIAEGYSVSREKKESFPLTVTSAQKNPTAFYLCASSEGQGAFFGQGTRLTVV.

The chain is built from TRBV7-9 and TRBJ2-2, with D possibly being TRBD1 (6 bases). The V gene's germline CDR1 is SEHNR and CDR2 FQNEAQ (reference sequence). This CDR3 region has 15 residues. V lost 6 bases and J lost 1, with 12 bases in between. The CDR3 DNA follows: TGTGCCAGCAGACCCGGACAGCAGAACACCGGGGAGCTGTTTTTT. Its translation: CASRPGQQNTGELFF.

The chain joins TRBV5-1 to TRBJ2-5, with D perhaps TRBD1 (6 bases). The length of the CDR3 is 15 residues. Trimming pared 4 bases from V and 2 bases from J, leaving 15 bases between. The V gene's germline CDR1 is SGHRS and CDR2 YFSETQ. The CDR3 DNA is TGCGCCAGCAGCGGGTATCCGGGGACACAAGAGACCCAGTACTTC. It codes for CASSGYPGTQETQYF.

This chain uses TRBV7-9 with TRBJ1-6; D not certain. Germline loops: CDR1 SEHNR, CDR2 FQNEAQ (reference sequence). Trimming stripped 2 bases from V and 10 bases from J, with 18 bases between. This CDR3 has 16 residues. Written as DNA, the CDR3 is TGTGCCAGCAGCTTAAATACGGGAGGCATGGGCTCACCCCTCCACTTT. It is translated as CASSLNTGGMGSPLHF.

The V call is TRBV6-5, the J call TRBJ1-4; TRBD1 matches at 7 bases. Germline assignment: CDR1 MNHEY and CDR2 SVGAGI. V lost 6 bases to trimming and J lost 6 bases; unmatched junction nucleotides: 4. The CDR3 is 13 amino acids. The CDR3 protein is CASRRQGDEKLFF. As DNA, the CDR3 is TGTGCCAGCAGGCGACAGGGAGATGAAAAACTGTTTTTT.

V and J are TRBV7-9 and TRBJ2-7; the match to TRBD1 covers 10 bases. CDR3 size: 15 residues. The germline V gene encodes CDR1 SEHNR and CDR2 FQNEAQ (reference sequence). V lost 3 bases, J lost 3 bases, and 5 bases stayed unmatched. In DNA form, the CDR3 reads TGTGCCAGCAGCTTGCGGGGACAGGGGTACTACGAGCAGTACTTC. Translating it yields CASSLRGQGYYEQYF.

The chain couples TRBV28 to TRBJ2-5, with 9 bases fitting TRBD1. Trimming removed 7 bases from V and 5 bases from J; junction bases left unmatched: 5. Per the germline V gene, CDR1 is MDHEN and CDR2 is SYDVKM. This CDR3 is built from 13 residues. The CDR3 sequence is CASTPGTGETQYF. The CDR3 DNA reads TGTGCCAGCACCCCAGGGACAGGGGAGACCCAGTACTTC.

The rearrangement uses TRBV3-1 (or the pseudogene TRBV3-2) and TRBJ1-1; D may be TRBD1 (5 bases). V shed 5 bases and J shed 8 bases, with 15 bases lying between them. The CDR3 covers 13 residues. The germline V gene encodes CDR1 LGHDT and CDR2 YNNKEL (reference sequence). The CDR3 loop is CASSADSRAEAFF. The CDR3 DNA follows: TGTGCCAGCAGCGCCGACAGTCGGGCCGAAGCTTTCTTT.

The chain links TRBV7-2 to TRBJ2-3; D perhaps matches TRBD1 (6 bases). Between the trimmed V and J ends, which lost 5 bases and 7 bases, there was a span of 13 bases. Germline loops: CDR1 SGHTA, CDR2 FQGNSA. This CDR3 has 13 amino acids. In DNA, the CDR3 is TGTGCCAGCAGCACGACAGGATCTAATACGCAGTATTTT. Its translation is CASSTTGSNTQYF.

This clone was seen only a few times. The chain joins TRBV11-3 to TRBJ2-5; no clear D. This CDR3 contains 14 residues. In germline, CDR1 is SGHNT, CDR2 YENEEA. Trimming took off 3 bases at V and 1 base at J, with 9 bases between the two ends. This CDR3 is CASSLGDSQETQYF. CDR3 in DNA: TGTGCCAGCAGCTTGGGCGATAGCCAAGAGACCCAGTACTTC.

DNA for the CDR3: TGTGCCAGCAGCTATAGACTAATCCCCGGGAATGAGCAGTTCTTC. This translates into CASSYRLIPGNEQFF. The chain has TRBV5-6 and TRBJ2-1, with D perhaps TRBD2 (5 bases). The ends were cut back, 3 bases at V and 7 bases at J, with 17 bases in the middle. The CDR3 sequence is 15 residues long. Germline V lookup: CDR1 SGHDT, CDR2 YYEEEE.

This clone was counted only a few times. This rearrangement joins TRBV11-3 to TRBJ2-1, with 11 nucleotides matching TRBD2. The CDR3 has 15 residues. V trimming: 1 base; J trimming: 7 bases; junction bases outside the gene matches: 3. The V gene's germline CDR1 is SGHNT and CDR2 YENEEA. The CDR3 is CASSLGLAGTNEQFF. The CDR3 DNA sequence: TGTGCCAGCAGCTTAGGACTAGCGGGAACGAATGAGCAGTTCTTC.

This clone was counted a few times. The chain recombines TRBV6-2 or TRBV6-3 with TRBJ2-7; D is uncertain. The V end was cut by 2 bases, the J end by 4 bases, with 15 bases between. Germline lookup yields CDR1 MNHEY and CDR2 SVGEGT. The CDR3 length is 15 residues. CDR3 in DNA: TGTGCCAGCAGTTACACTTTGCAGGTAGATTACGAGCAGTACTTC. Protein sequence: CASSYTLQVDYEQYF.

Here the CDR3 reads CASSPRHFYEQYF. CDR3 nucleotides: TGTGCCAGCAGTCCGAGACACTTCTACGAGCAGTACTTC. The rearrangement links TRBV27 to TRBJ2-7, with D unresolved. CDR3 size: 13 residues. The germline V gene has CDR1 MNHEY and CDR2 SMNVEV (reference sequence). Between the trimmed V and J ends, which lost 5 bases and 3 bases, there was a span of 11 bases.

This sequence joins TRBV14 and TRBJ2-1; D ambiguous. CDR1 SGHDN and CDR2 FVKESK come from the germline V gene. The CDR3 totals 17 residues. V lost 1 base to trimming and J lost 0 bases, with 13 bases between them. The CDR3 region is CASSQVSGMSSYNEQFF. DNA of the CDR3: TGTGCCAGCAGCCAAGTCTCAGGAATGAGCTCCTACAATGAGCAGTTCTTC.

The chain carries TRBV7-2 and TRBJ2-7; 10 nucleotides line up with TRBD1. This CDR3 comprises 15 residues. CDR1 is SGHTA, CDR2 FQGNSA, per germline. Trimming cost V 5 bases and J 2 bases; bases outside gene matches: 6. As DNA, the CDR3 is TGTGCCAGCAGCATATCGGGACAGGGGCCCTACGAGCAGTACTTC. Amino acids: CASSISGQGPYEQYF.

The V gene is TRBV7-8, the J gene TRBJ1-2; TRBD1 might be the D (5 bases). Per germline, CDR1 SGHVS and CDR2 FQNEAQ. The V gene lost 1 base and the J gene lost 5 bases, with 14 bases spanning the gap. The CDR3 covers 15 residues. CDR3 amino acids: CASSLGSGRSYGYTF. The CDR3 DNA reads as TGTGCCAGCAGCTTAGGGTCAGGGCGATCATATGGCTACACCTTC.